Detailed here is one T cell receptor (beta chain). In its sample, this clone was seen a few times. Which antigen it targets is not known. The record has no base qualities; no much larger clone is one base away. Here V drops 4 bases and J drops 4 bases, and the junction holds 14 bases not matched to any gene. The germline V gene encodes CDR1 SGHDT and CDR2 YYEEEE. The CDR3 has 17 amino acids, counting the end cysteine and phenylalanine. The kept DNA is CDR3 alone, 51 bases in frame from the first base. The entry originates in a study of beta chain features in type 1 diabetes listed by TCRdb under 2018. In the study overall: Mean age, gender distribution, total cell number and subset yield did not differ between patients and healthy donors. Whereas all 28 donors provided naive and central memory subsets, regulatory and stem cell-like memory subsets were isolated from just 8 patients and roughly 8 healthy donors. A total of roughly 100 million sorted cells were examined across all samples, and the number of cells per subset was strongly correlated with RNA yield. In the study, recently diagnosed type 1 diabetes patients and matched healthy donors were compared on the TCRB repertoires of their sorted circulating CD4+ T cell subsets. The paper as a whole reports these results and caveats: Sequencing cDNA rather than genomic DNA could over-represent highly expressing activated cells, although activation and CD3 levels did not differ between groups. Type 1 diabetes patients showed a moderate but significant shortening of TCRB CDR3 length in all four CD4+ subsets. Shorter templates might be favored by PCR, yet because patient and control samples were amplified and corrected together, any such skew would affect both groups equally. Naive, central memory and regulatory TCRB repertoires appeared more similar among patients than among healthy donors. Because the HLA sub-analyses included only small numbers of individuals, any influence of HLA type on TCRB rearrangement was left unresolved. At VDJ recombination sites, patients with type 1 diabetes made fewer insertions and deleted more nucleotides, a pattern implying thymic rearrangement abnormalities.

A single peripheral blood draw of approximately 120 mL on average was collected from each donor into heparinised tubes. A BD FACSAria II was used to sort naive, central memory, regulatory and stem cell-like memory CD4+ T cells with a panel that included CD45RO, CCR7, CD25, CD127, CD95 and CD27. Purity was above 98% for every sorted population. PBMCs were isolated right away by Lymphoprep density gradient centrifugation and were stained directly, without culture. Samples were stained and sorted in pairs, with one healthy donor and one patient per experiment, so that batch effects were minimized. The High Capacity cDNA Reverse Transcription Kit was used to reverse transcribe all of the isolated RNA, meaning that expressed TCRB transcripts were what got sequenced. Deep immunoSEQ sequencing was performed on naive, central memory and regulatory T cell samples, with an average of around 3.5 million total reads per sample. After sorted cells were lysed in RLT buffer, RNA was extracted with DNase-treated RNeasy Micro or Mini kits, with the choice depending on cell number. To prevent cross-contamination, every cell subset was processed on its own, while patient and healthy donor samples were processed together. Using the immunoSEQ multiplex PCR, TCRB sequences were amplified from cDNA into 87-bp fragments spanning the CDR3 region. Sequencing of the amplicons was performed on the Illumina HiSeq platform. Regarding the original processing steps: PCR bias was computationally corrected using synthetic template baselines, reads within Hamming distance 2 were collapsed, and singletons that could not be merged were discarded. Reads were aligned against IMGT to assign V, D and J genes, CDR3 length and insertions or deletions at six rearrangement sites. Within each subset, clonotype counts were normalized to sorted cell number, after which true diversity and Gini coefficients were computed with the tcR R package. The overlap coefficient, calculated on TCRB nucleotide sequences, was used to quantify repertoire sharing. As stored in TCRdb, this immuneACCESS dataset retains in-frame rearrangements with V and J assigned. A fraction of the clones does not appear; measured against another copy, unresolved V genes explain less than half of the discrepancy, and the remainder lacks a known reason. Clone size and V and J calls were adopted from that table, with D and trimming inferred from the DNA. Here the sample has 110,000 to 150,000 clones; approximately 9.8% occur a single time. About 0.6% of the sample is held by the ten biggest clonotypes.

The chain links TRBV5-6 with TRBJ2-7; TRBD2 agrees with 10 junctional bases. The sequenced material came from central memory CD4+ T cells from blood. The receptor was derived from a woman aged 40 to 50 in good health. The bases read TGTGCCAGCAGCCCCTCCGGGAGGGGACTAGCGACTTACGAGCAGTACTTC. This yields the protein CASSPSGRGLATYEQYF.